These 18 T cell receptor beta chains came from one sample sequenced in a study of T cells in localized non-small cell lung cancer. Produced via immunoSEQ multiplex PCR; TCRdb's table is partial and in-frame only. The sample carries around 83,000 clones, about 78% recorded once. This specimen was PBMCs, taken before any cancer treatment. All receptors derive from a man between 40 and 69 years old with stage II squamous cell lung carcinoma.

The V and J genes are TRBV9 and TRBJ1-2, with no clear D. The CDR3 is 12 residues long. CDR1 and CDR2 (germline): SGDLS, YYNGEE. With 4 bases removed from V and 8 bases from J, the gap between germline ends came to 12 bases. DNA of the CDR3: TGTGCCAGCAGCCCCGGACTTGGGGGCTACACCTTC. Its translation is CASSPGLGGYTF.

The CDR3 sequence is CASSEASGFSYNSPLHF. The CDR3 DNA sequence: TGTGCCAGCAGTGAAGCGTCAGGCTTCTCCTATAATTCACCCCTCCACTTT. This rearrangement joins TRBV6-1 to TRBJ1-6; D is unresolved. Germline CDR1 reads MNHNS; CDR2 reads SASEGT. The V and J ends lost 0 bases and 0 bases respectively, with 9 bases between them. The CDR3 consists of 17 residues.

The V gene is TRBV7-6, the J gene TRBJ1-6; D is undetermined. Between the trimmed V and J ends, which lost 5 bases and 4 bases, there was a span of 6 bases. The CDR3 is 13 amino acids. Germline V gene sequence: CDR1 SGHVS, CDR2 FNYEAQ. This CDR3 reads CASSPRYNSPLHF. The CDR3 DNA follows: TGTGCCAGCAGCCCCCGGTATAATTCACCCCTCCACTTT.

J is TRBJ1-5 and V is TRBV5-6; tentative D call: TRBD1 (6 bases). V was cut by 0 bases and J by 4 bases, with 14 bases left in between. The germline V gene has CDR1 SGHDT and CDR2 YYEEEE. The CDR3 extends over 16 amino acids. Written as DNA, the CDR3 is TGTGCCAGCAGCTTGGCCGGGCAGGGGCGTAATCAGCCCCAGCATTTT. It is translated as CASSLAGQGRNQPQHF. The full variable domain, completed using reference TRBV5-6 and TRBJ1-5, is DAGVTQSPTHLIKTRGQQVTLRCSPKSGHDTVSWYQQALGQGPQFIFQYYEEEERQRGNFPDRFSGHQFPNYSSELNVNALLLGDSALYLCASSLAGQGRNQPQHFGDGTRLSIL.

The chain has TRBV5-5 and TRBJ2-3; no clear D. Trimming pared 3 bases from V and 2 bases from J, leaving 16 bases between. The CDR3 has 16 residues. Per germline, CDR1 SGHKS and CDR2 YYEKEE (reference sequence). CDR3 protein: CASSSYTLPYTDTQYF. CDR3 nucleotide sequence: TGTGCCAGCAGCTCCTATACTCTACCTTACACAGATACGCAGTATTTT. The full variable domain, with the rest looked up from reference TRBV5-5 and TRBJ2-3, is DAGVTQSPTHLIKTRGQQVTLRCSPISGHKSVSWYQQVLGQGPQFIFQYYEKEERGRGNFPDRFSARQFPNYSSELNVNALLLGDSALYLCASSSYTLPYTDTQYFGPGTRLTVL.

V gene TRBV7-6 combines with J gene TRBJ1-1; D is unresolved. V lost 5 bases and J lost 3, with 16 bases in between. The CDR3 length is 15 residues. Per germline, CDR1 SGHVS and CDR2 FNYEAQ. DNA for the CDR3: TGTGCCAGCAGCCCACATCCGGTTGGGGACACTGAAGCTTTCTTT. It codes for CASSPHPVGDTEAFF.

This CDR3 is CASSYGTSRGDGNQPQHF. The CDR3 DNA follows: TGTGCCAGCAGCTACGGGACATCGAGAGGGGATGGCAATCAGCCCCAGCATTTT. V and J are TRBV7-8 and TRBJ1-5; D is perhaps TRBD1 (6 bases). V was shortened by 4 bases and J by 2 bases, with 21 bases between the two germline ends. The CDR3 length is 18 residues. The V gene's germline CDR1 is SGHVS and CDR2 FQNEAQ. Filled out from reference TRBV7-8 and TRBJ1-5, the complete variable domain reads GAGVSQSPRYKVAKRGQDVALRCDPISGHVSLFWYQQALGQGPEFLTYFQNEAQLDKSGLPSDRFFAERPEGSVSTLKIQRTQQEDSAVYLCASSYGTSRGDGNQPQHFGDGTRLSIL.

The chain uses TRBV4-2 and TRBJ2-3, with D unresolved. This CDR3 has 15 amino acids. The germline gives CDR1 LGHNA, CDR2 YNFKEQ. Trimming pared 1 base from V and 6 bases from J, leaving 14 bases between. The CDR3 protein is CASSQVRVALDTQYF. The CDR3 DNA reads as TGTGCCAGCAGCCAAGTGAGAGTAGCTTTGGATACGCAGTATTTT.

The chain employs TRBV27 and TRBJ2-2; 8 nucleotides align to TRBD1. V shed 5 bases and J 1 base; nucleotides not matched to a gene: 3. Germline assignment: CDR1 MNHEY and CDR2 SMNVEV (reference sequence). The CDR3 loop spans 15 amino acids. Here the CDR3 DNA reads TGTGCCAGCAGTCCCGGGACAGGGAACACCGGGGAGCTGTTTTTT. Its protein is CASSPGTGNTGELFF.

V is TRBV11-1 and J is TRBJ2-3; the D gene is possibly TRBD1 (6 bases). V lost 0 bases to trimming and J lost 2 bases, with 12 bases between them. Per the germline V gene, CDR1 is SGHAT and CDR2 is FQDESV (reference sequence). The CDR3 extends over 16 amino acids. Here the CDR3 reads CASSLAGWDNTDTQYF. In DNA form, the CDR3 reads TGTGCCAGCAGCTTAGCTGGCTGGGACAACACAGATACGCAGTATTTT.

The table lists this clone with a few counts. The chain carries TRBV30 and TRBJ1-2; 7 nucleotides line up with TRBD1. The V segment lost 5 bases and the J segment 3 bases; nucleotides outside the gene matches: 6. The CDR3 is made up of 13 amino acids. Germline V gene sequence: CDR1 GTSNPN, CDR2 SVGIG (reference sequence). The CDR3 loop is CAWWSGGYYGYTF. The DNA of the CDR3 is TGTGCCTGGTGGTCAGGGGGGTACTATGGCTACACCTTC.

The chain employs TRBV5-1 and TRBJ1-1; maybe TRBD1 (6 bases). Germline CDR1 SGHRS, CDR2 YFSETQ. This CDR3 region has 15 residues. Trimming took 3 bases from V and 0 from J, leaving 12 bases between them. CDR3 in DNA: TGCGCCAGCAGCTCCGGAGGACAGATGAACACTGAAGCTTTCTTT. Its protein is CASSSGGQMNTEAFF.

This clone counts as medium-sized. This sequence joins TRBV18 and TRBJ2-1; no clear D. The V gene lost 5 bases and the J gene lost 8 bases, with 10 bases spanning the gap. Per the germline V gene, CDR1 is KGHSH and CDR2 is LQKENI. The CDR3 covers 12 residues. The CDR3 nucleotides are TGTGCCAGCTCAGTTCAAACGGATGAGCAGTTCTTC. It yields the protein CASSVQTDEQFF.

The J gene is TRBJ1-6, the V gene TRBV18; 7 bases fit TRBD1. The CDR3 has 18 amino acids. J gave up 0 bases and V 3 bases, and 8 bases lay outside the gene matches. Germline values: CDR1 KGHSH, CDR2 LQKENI. The CDR3 bases are TGTGCCAGCTCACCGGGACAGCAATTAAGCTCCTATAATTCACCCCTCCACTTT. The encoded protein is CASSPGQQLSSYNSPLHF.

This rearrangement joins TRBV28 to TRBJ1-1; the D is unclear. CDR3 length equals 18 residues. Germline V gene data show CDR1 as MDHEN and CDR2 as SYDVKM. Deletions cut 5 bases from V and 2 bases from J, with 24 bases between. The CDR3 sequence is CASSPSWPADNLNTEAFF. CDR3 DNA: TGTGCCAGCAGTCCCTCCTGGCCGGCCGATAACCTCAACACTGAAGCTTTCTTT.

The genes are TRBV2 and TRBJ2-7; D is perhaps TRBD1 (5 bases). The CDR3 is 14 residues long. V lost 8 bases and J lost 0, with 14 bases in between. The germline gives CDR1 SNHLY, CDR2 FYNNEI. In DNA form, the CDR3 reads TGTGCCAGCTCAACAGGAGCGAGCTCCTACGAGCAGTACTTC. Residues: CASSTGASSYEQYF.

V usage is TRBV11-2 and J usage is TRBJ1-2, with no clear D. With 3 bases removed from V and 4 bases from J, the gap between germline ends came to 18 bases. The CDR3 extends over 16 amino acids. Germline V gives CDR1 SGHAT, CDR2 FQNNGV. CDR3 protein: CASSLSGAEDLYGYTF. The CDR3 DNA reads TGTGCCAGCAGCTTGAGCGGCGCGGAAGACCTCTATGGCTACACCTTC.

The chain combines TRBV28 with TRBJ1-1; D may be TRBD1 (5 bases). Per germline, CDR1 MDHEN and CDR2 SYDVKM. Trimming removed 1 base at V and 1 base at J, with 10 bases between. CDR3 size: 15 residues. The CDR3 here is CASSLLGRQNTEAFF. Here the CDR3 DNA reads TGTGCCAGCAGTTTATTGGGACGTCAGAACACTGAAGCTTTCTTT.